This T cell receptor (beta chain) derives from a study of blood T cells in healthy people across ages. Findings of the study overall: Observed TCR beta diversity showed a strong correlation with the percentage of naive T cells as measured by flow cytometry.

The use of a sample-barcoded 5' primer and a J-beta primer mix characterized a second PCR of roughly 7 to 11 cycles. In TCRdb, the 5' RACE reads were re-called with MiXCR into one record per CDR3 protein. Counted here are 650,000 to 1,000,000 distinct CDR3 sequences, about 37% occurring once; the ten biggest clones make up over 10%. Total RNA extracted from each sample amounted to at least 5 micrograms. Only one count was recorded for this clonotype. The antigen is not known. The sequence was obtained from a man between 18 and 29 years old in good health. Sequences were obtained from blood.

The CDR3 DNA follows: TGTGCCAGCAGCCAACGGGGGTCCTCCAATCAGCCCCAGCATTTT. It codes for CASSQRGSSNQPQHF. This rearrangement joins TRBV5-6 to TRBJ1-5, with D possibly TRBD1 on 5 matching bases. The CDR3 length is 15 residues. V lost 4 bases and J lost 3, with 14 bases in between. The V gene's germline CDR1 is SGHDT and CDR2 YYEEEE.